The 21 T cell receptor beta chains below come from one sample, sequenced in a study of long-term antiretroviral therapy in people with HIV. With survey level as its setting, the immunoSEQ assay was v3.0. TCRdb keeps only in-frame clones here, not all; method: immunoSEQ multiplex PCR. The table shows 20,000 to 25,000 clones, with roughly 76% occurring only once. Sequences were derived from unsorted PBMCs, sampled 1.1 years before starting antiretroviral therapy. The receptors come from a woman aged 40-49 years with HIV.

The count of this clone is one. The chain carries TRBV5-4 and TRBJ1-4; D remains unclear. The germline V gene has CDR1 SGHNT and CDR2 YYREEE (reference sequence). The CDR3 spans 15 residues. V was shortened by 2 bases and J by 2 bases, with 10 bases between the two germline ends. CDR3 sequence: CASSFLRETNEKLFF. CDR3 nucleotide sequence: TGTGCCAGCAGCTTTCTCAGAGAGACTAATGAAAAACTGTTTTTT. Based on the CDR3 plus reference TRBV5-4 and TRBJ1-4, the full variable domain is ETGVTQSPTHLIKTRGQQVTLRCSSQSGHNTVSWYQQALGQGPQFIFQYYREEENGRGNFPPRFSGLQFPNYSSELNVNALELDDSALYLCASSFLRETNEKLFFGSGTQLSVL.

V is TRBV19 and J is TRBJ2-2, with 9 bases identical to TRBD1. V was clipped by 5 bases and J by 10 bases; unmatched bases: 11. The CDR3 is made up of 15 amino acids. Per the germline V gene, CDR1 is LNHDA and CDR2 is SQIVND (reference sequence). CDR3 DNA sequence: TGTGCCAGTAGTCACCGGGACAGGGTCCTCCCGGAGCTGTTTTTT. It encodes CASSHRDRVLPELFF.

The J gene is TRBJ1-1, the V gene TRBV7-9; no firm D call. This CDR3 comprises 13 residues. V lost 5 bases and J 7 bases, leaving 14 bases between the germline ends. Germline V gene sequence: CDR1 SEHNR, CDR2 FQNEAQ (reference sequence). CDR3 nucleotide sequence: TGTGCCAGCAGCAATAAAGGGTCTGGTGAAGCTTTCTTT. Encoded protein: CASSNKGSGEAFF.

This clone was recorded a few times. The V call is TRBV29-1, the J call TRBJ1-1; the D is unclear. V lost 6 bases, J lost 2 bases, and 7 bases lay in between. The CDR3 covers 11 residues. Germline loops: CDR1 SQVTM, CDR2 ANQGSEA. CDR3 sequence (DNA): TGCAGCGTCCGAGCTAACACTGAAGCTTTCTTT. It specifies CSVRANTEAFF.

The rearrangement uses TRBV9 and TRBJ2-7; the D gene is possibly TRBD2 (6 bases). The CDR3 has 15 residues. Deletions cut 4 bases from V and 9 bases from J, with 23 bases between. Looked up from germline, CDR1 is SGDLS and CDR2 is YYNGEE. This CDR3 reads CASSPTNVGGSVQYF. For the CDR3, the DNA is TGTGCCAGCAGCCCAACGAACGTGGGGGGATCGGTGCAGTACTTC.

The table lists this clone with a count of one. The chain combines TRBV5-6 with TRBJ1-3, with TRBD1 as a possible D gene (5 bases). This CDR3 comprises 12 residues. Trimming shortened V by 3 bases and J by 4 bases, and 5 bases separated the two germline ends. The germline gives CDR1 SGHDT, CDR2 YYEEEE. CDR3 DNA sequence: TGTGCCAGCAGCTGGGACGGAAACACCATATATTTT. Translated: CASSWDGNTIYF.

This chain links TRBV6-6 with TRBJ2-7; TRBD2 matches 9 bases. The CDR3 has 15 amino acids. The V gene's germline CDR1 is MNHNY and CDR2 SVGAGI (reference sequence). With 5 bases clipped from V and 6 bases from J, the junction kept 11 bases outside the gene matches. For the CDR3, the DNA is TGTGCCAGCAGTCCCCAAGCGGGAGGCCCATCCGAGCAGTACTTC. It translates to CASSPQAGGPSEQYF.

This sequence joins TRBV2 and TRBJ1-2; D is undetermined. CDR3 size: 12 residues. The germline V gene encodes CDR1 SNHLY and CDR2 FYNNEI. The ends were cut back, 8 bases at V and 8 bases at J, with 15 bases in the middle. The CDR3 bases are TGTGCCAGCGAAGAAGGCTTGGGGGGCTACACCTTC. Translated: CASEEGLGGYTF.

This chain links TRBV19 with TRBJ1-2, with unresolved D. Trimming pared 3 bases from V and 10 bases from J, leaving 9 bases between. CDR3 size: 11 residues. The germline gives CDR1 LNHDA, CDR2 SQIVND (reference sequence). CDR3 bases: TGTGCCAGTAGTATCTTGGGTGTCTACACCTTC. It is translated as CASSILGVYTF.

In this sample, this clone turned up once. The chain combines TRBV6-6 with TRBJ2-5, with D tentatively TRBD2 (6 bases). V was shortened by 5 bases and J by 3 bases, with 10 bases between the two germline ends. The germline V gene has CDR1 MNHNY and CDR2 SVGAGI (reference sequence). The CDR3 sequence is 13 residues long. CDR3 DNA: TGTGCCAGCAGTCAACCTAGCGAAGAGACCCAGTACTTC. It encodes CASSQPSEETQYF.

J is TRBJ1-5 and V is TRBV7-9; D is ambiguous. The ends were cut back, 4 bases at V and 1 base at J, with 14 bases in the middle. The length of the CDR3 is 16 residues. The germline CDR1 and CDR2 sequences are SEHNR and FQNEAQ (reference sequence). CDR3 in DNA: TGTGCCAGCAGCTCCAACGCGGCACGGAGCAATCAGCCCCAGCATTTT. Its translation: CASSSNAARSNQPQHF.

This chain connects TRBV27 to TRBJ1-2, with TRBD1 identical over 8 bases. V gave up 6 bases and J gave up 2 bases; unmatched junction bases: 5. The CDR3 contains 14 residues. Per germline, CDR1 MNHEY and CDR2 SMNVEV (reference sequence). CDR3 sequence: CASSPGGQNYGYTF. The CDR3 DNA reads TGTGCCAGCAGCCCAGGGGGCCAAAACTATGGCTACACCTTC.

J is TRBJ2-3 and V is TRBV11-3, with 7 bases lining up with TRBD2. The CDR3 length is 16 residues. CDR1 is SGHNT and CDR2 is YENEEA in the germline V gene. With V trimmed by 4 bases and J by 5 bases, 12 bases remained unmatched. CDR3 sequence reads: CASSSRRGTKRDTQYF. CDR3 coding DNA: TGTGCCAGCAGCTCCCGGCGGGGGACTAAGAGAGATACGCAGTATTTT.

The CDR3 loop is CASSLEGSSGNTIYF. CDR3 sequence (DNA): TGTGCCAGCAGCTTAGAAGGGAGCTCTGGAAACACCATATATTTT. This chain uses TRBV13 with TRBJ1-3; D remains unclear. The CDR3 runs to 15 residues. Germline assignment: CDR1 PRHDT and CDR2 FYEKMQ (reference sequence). V gave up 1 base and J gave up 0 bases, with 7 bases separating them.

The rearrangement joins TRBV15 to TRBJ1-4; D is ambiguous. Trimming took off 1 base at V and 5 bases at J, with 5 bases between the two ends. The germline V gene encodes CDR1 LNHNV and CDR2 YYDKDF (reference sequence). The CDR3 length is 13 residues. The DNA for the CDR3 is TGTGCCACCAGCAGAGCCAGGAATGAAAAACTGTTTTTT. It is translated as CATSRARNEKLFF.

This clone was seen once. The V call is TRBV30, the J call TRBJ2-2; a possible D gene is TRBD1 (5 bases). V lost 0 bases to trimming and J lost 6 bases, with 5 bases between them. Germline assignment: CDR1 GTSNPN and CDR2 SVGIG (reference sequence). CDR3 length equals 12 residues. As DNA, the CDR3 is TGTGCCTGGAGTGTAGGGGCCGGGGAGCTGTTTTTT. It translates to CAWSVGAGELFF.

This clone has just a few counts. The V and J genes are TRBV30 and TRBJ1-5; the D gene is possibly TRBD1 (6 bases). The V and J ends lost 4 bases and 0 bases respectively, with 13 bases between them. The CDR3 loop spans 15 amino acids. From germline, CDR1 is GTSNPN and CDR2 SVGIG (reference sequence). The CDR3: CAWNVGGPSNQPQHF. The CDR3 nucleotides read TGTGCCTGGAACGTCGGGGGCCCTAGCAATCAGCCCCAGCATTTT.

V usage is TRBV7-6 and J usage is TRBJ1-2, with D perhaps matching TRBD1 (6 bases). Between the trimmed V and J ends, which lost 0 bases and 4 bases, there was a span of 9 bases. The CDR3 has 14 residues. Germline V CDR1 and CDR2: SGHVS, FNYEAQ. This CDR3 reads CASSLAGQPYGYTF. In DNA form, the CDR3 reads TGTGCCAGCAGCTTAGCTGGACAGCCCTATGGCTACACCTTC.

The chain is built from TRBV5-5 and TRBJ2-7; no clear D gene. CDR3 length equals 13 residues. Germline V CDR1 and CDR2: SGHKS, YYEKEE (reference sequence). V shed 0 bases and J shed 4 bases, with 8 bases lying between them. The CDR3 reads CASSLDWNYEQYF. CDR3 sequence (DNA): TGTGCCAGCAGCTTGGACTGGAATTACGAGCAGTACTTC.

The count of this clone is one. V and J are TRBV5-1 and TRBJ2-1, with a possible D match to TRBD1 (6 bases). The ends were cut back, 0 bases at V and 4 bases at J, with 11 bases in the middle. The CDR3 has 15 residues. Germline V gene sequence: CDR1 SGHRS, CDR2 YFSETQ. In nucleotides, the CDR3 is TGCGCCAGCAGCTTGGGGACAGCAGGGTACAATGAGCAGTTCTTC. Amino acid sequence: CASSLGTAGYNEQFF.

This chain joins TRBV4-2 and TRBJ2-3, with a possible D match to TRBD1 (5 bases). Germline CDR1 reads LGHNA; CDR2 reads YNFKEQ. Trimming took off 4 bases at V and 6 bases at J, with 14 bases between the two ends. The CDR3 loop spans 14 amino acids. The CDR3 sequence: CASSPRRAGDTQYF. CDR3 DNA: TGTGCCAGCAGCCCCCGCAGGGCCGGGGATACGCAGTATTTT.